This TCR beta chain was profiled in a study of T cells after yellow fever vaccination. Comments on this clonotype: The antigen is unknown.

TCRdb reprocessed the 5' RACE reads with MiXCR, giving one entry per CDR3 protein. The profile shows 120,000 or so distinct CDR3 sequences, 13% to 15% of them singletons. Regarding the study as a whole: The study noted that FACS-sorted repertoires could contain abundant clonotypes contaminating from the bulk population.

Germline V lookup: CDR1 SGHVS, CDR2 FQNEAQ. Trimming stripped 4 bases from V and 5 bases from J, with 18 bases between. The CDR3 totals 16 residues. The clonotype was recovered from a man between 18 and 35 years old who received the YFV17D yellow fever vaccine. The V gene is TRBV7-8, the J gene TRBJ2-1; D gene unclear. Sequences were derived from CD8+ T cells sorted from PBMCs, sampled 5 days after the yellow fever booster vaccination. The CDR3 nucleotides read TGTGCCAGCAGCTCCCCCTCGCGTAGGTACGACAATGAGCAGTTCTTC. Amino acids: CASSSPSRRYDNEQFF.